This T cell receptor beta chain derives from a study of T cell responses to AZD1222 COVID-19 vaccine. Libraries were prepared by immunoSEQ multiplex PCR; TCRdb keeps only in-frame clonotypes and omits some of them. The profile shows about 170,000 clones, about 92% of them singletons. Looked up from germline, CDR1 is MRHNA and CDR2 is SNTAGT. The V gene lost 6 bases and the J gene lost 6 bases, with 11 bases spanning the gap. The CDR3 contains 13 residues. The chain couples TRBV6-4 to TRBJ2-2; weak D call: TRBD1 (6 bases). The clonotype comes from an adult in good health. The source material was peripheral blood, sampled on day 0 of AZD1222 vaccination. This chain's CDR3 is CASSQTGSGELFF. The CDR3, as DNA: TGTGCCAGCAGCCAAACAGGGTCCGGGGAGCTGTTTTTT.